The 25 T cell receptor beta chains in this list originate from one sample, sequenced in a study of CD8 T cells in Susac syndrome. An amount of RNA that ranged from roughly 0.45 to 1 ug was reverse transcribed with random hexamers. TCRdb passed the immunoSEQ multiplex PCR reads through MiXCR, listing each CDR3 protein once. This sample has some 140,000 distinct CDR3 sequences; more than 75% occur once, and the top ten carry around 0.22%. The specimen sequenced was CD8+ T cells from PBMCs. These TCRs come from a human donor with multiple sclerosis.

The chain uses TRBV2 and TRBJ1-1; no firm D call. V shed 5 bases and J shed 3 bases, with 16 bases lying between them. From germline, CDR1 is SNHLY and CDR2 FYNNEI. The CDR3 is 15 amino acids. The CDR3 bases are TGTGCCAGCAGTTACGACATAGAGTGGGACACTGAAGCTTTCTTT. It yields the protein CASSYDIEWDTEAFF.

V is TRBV2 and J is TRBJ1-5; D remains unclear. Per germline, CDR1 SNHLY and CDR2 FYNNEI. The CDR3 spans 16 residues. With 5 bases removed from V and 1 base from J, the gap between germline ends came to 15 bases. The CDR3 region has the DNA TGTGCCAGCAGTACTAAAGTCGTGTTAAGCAATCAGCCCCAGCATTTT. Protein sequence: CASSTKVVLSNQPQHF. Full variable domain (outside the CDR3, taken from reference TRBV2 and TRBJ1-5): EPEVTQTPSHQVTQMGQEVILRCVPISNHLYFYWYRQILGQKVEFLVSFYNNEISEKSEIFDDQFSVERPDGSNFTLKIRSTKLEDSAMYFCASSTKVVLSNQPQHFGDGTRLSIL.

This chain joins TRBV11-2 and TRBJ2-4, with 11 positions matching TRBD2. Germline V lookup: CDR1 SGHAT, CDR2 FQNNGV. The CDR3 is made up of 19 amino acids. V shed 4 bases, J shed 7 bases, and the junction held 18 bases outside the gene matches. Here the CDR3 DNA reads TGTGCCAGCAGCTCAGGGACTAGCGGCGGATCGCCGTACGGGAACATTCAGTACTTC. Translated, it gives CASSSGTSGGSPYGNIQYF. The entire variable domain, with the rest obtained from reference TRBV11-2 and TRBJ2-4, is as follows: EAGVAQSPRYKIIEKRQSVAFWCNPISGHATLYWYQQILGQGPKLLIQFQNNGVVDDSQLPKDRFSAERLKGVDSTLKIQPAKLEDSAVYLCASSSGTSGGSPYGNIQYFGAGTRLSVL.

The chain has TRBV25-1 and TRBJ1-1; D not resolved. The CDR3 runs to 13 residues. V lost 5 bases, J lost 8 bases, and 15 bases lay in between. The germline gives CDR1 MGHDK, CDR2 SYGVNS. The CDR3 coding sequence is TGTGCCAGCAGTCTCCCCGAAAACTTCGAAGCTTTCTTT. Translating it yields CASSLPENFEAFF.

The CDR3: CASSQLGWGLNYGYTF. The CDR3 nucleotides read TGTGCCAGCAGCCAATTAGGGTGGGGTCTCAACTATGGCTACACCTTC. The chain has TRBV14 and TRBJ1-2; D gene ambiguous. This CDR3 has 16 amino acids. The V gene's germline CDR1 is SGHDN and CDR2 FVKESK. V was pared by 2 bases and J by 2 bases, with 15 bases between.

The chain links TRBV4-3 to TRBJ2-7; possible D gene TRBD2, 5 bases. V was cut by 0 bases and J by 2 bases, with 14 bases left in between. The length of the CDR3 is 16 residues. The germline CDR1 and CDR2 sequences are LGHNA and YSLEER. DNA for the CDR3: TGCGCCAGCAGCCAAGATAACGGGGATCTGGCCTACGAGCAGTACTTC. Protein sequence: CASSQDNGDLAYEQYF.

The CDR3 coding sequence is TGCAGCGCGGCCCCCGCGACCCAAGAGACCCAGTACTTC. Encoded protein: CSAAPATQETQYF. This chain uses TRBV29-1 with TRBJ2-5; D call uncertain. This CDR3 spans 13 amino acids. CDR1 SQVTM and CDR2 ANQGSEA come from the germline V gene. V gave up 7 bases and J gave up 1 base, with 13 bases separating them. Complete variable domain (other parts from reference TRBV29-1 and TRBJ2-5): SAVISQKPSRDICQRGTSLTIQCQVDSQVTMMFWYRQQPGQSLTLIATANQGSEATYESGFVIDKFPISRPNLTFSTLTVSNMSPEDSSIYLCSAAPATQETQYFGPGTRLLVL.

The chain carries TRBV29-1 and TRBJ2-3; 9 bases are shared with TRBD2. CDR1 SQVTM and CDR2 ANQGSEA come from the germline V gene. The CDR3 is 14 amino acids. Trimming cost V 6 bases and J 3 bases; bases outside gene matches: 7. CDR3 sequence reads: CSVPDAGGTDTQYF. In DNA form, the CDR3 reads TGCAGCGTCCCCGACGCGGGAGGGACAGATACGCAGTATTTT.

The chain is built from TRBV19 and TRBJ1-1; D is ambiguous. Germline V gene data show CDR1 as LNHDA and CDR2 as SQIVND (reference sequence). The germline V and J ends were trimmed by 7 bases and 5 bases, with 14 bases remaining between them. This CDR3 comprises 13 residues. DNA for the CDR3: TGTGCCAGTACCCCTAACGGAGTTACTGAAGCTTTCTTT. Its protein product is CASTPNGVTEAFF. The variable domain in full, with the rest retrieved from reference TRBV19 and TRBJ1-1, is DGGITQSPKYLFRKEGQNVTLSCEQNLNHDAMYWYRQDPGQGLRLIYYSQIVNDFQKGDIAEGYSVSREKKESFPLTVTSAQKNPTAFYLCASTPNGVTEAFFGQGTRLTVV.

V usage is TRBV7-9 and J usage is TRBJ1-2; TRBD1 is a possible D gene (6 bases). V shed 3 bases and J shed 5 bases, with 13 bases lying between them. Germline V lookup: CDR1 SEHNR, CDR2 FQNEAQ (reference sequence). This CDR3 comprises 14 residues. The chain's CDR3 is CASSFWGALYGYTF. The CDR3 DNA is TGTGCCAGCAGCTTCTGGGGGGCCTTATATGGCTACACCTTC.

The V gene is TRBV7-9, the J gene TRBJ2-3, with 14 bases that match TRBD2. The germline V gene has CDR1 SEHNR and CDR2 FQNEAQ (reference sequence). V was pared by 3 bases and J by 5 bases, with 10 bases of the junction left unmatched. The CDR3 sequence is 18 residues long. The CDR3 bases are TGTGCCAGCAGCTTTCGAGAGACTAGCGGGAGGGACGGAGATACGCAGTATTTT. Protein sequence: CASSFRETSGRDGDTQYF.

The chain recombines TRBV8-2 with TRBJ1-2. TRBV8-2 is labeled a pseudogene. This CDR3 has 16 amino acids. This CDR3 is CGSRSVYSRKTYGYTF. CDR3 coding DNA: TGTGGCAGTAGATCCGTTTATAGCCGAAAGACCTATGGCTACACCTTC.

The chain has TRBV5-6 and TRBJ2-7, with D perhaps TRBD1 (6 bases). CDR3 size: 15 residues. CDR1 is SGHDT, CDR2 YYEEEE, per germline. V was trimmed by 0 bases and J by 2 bases, leaving 12 bases between them. CDR3 region: CASSLVQGPPYEQYF. DNA for the CDR3: TGTGCCAGCAGCTTGGTTCAGGGGCCTCCCTACGAGCAGTACTTC.

The V gene is TRBV6-6, the J gene TRBJ2-1, with D perhaps matching TRBD1 (7 bases). This CDR3 has 15 amino acids. The V gene lost 2 bases and the J gene lost 7 bases, with 15 bases spanning the gap. Germline values: CDR1 MNHNY, CDR2 SVGAGI (reference sequence). The CDR3 sequence is CASSYSQAGGNEQFF. In nucleotides, the CDR3 is TGTGCCAGCAGTTACAGCCAGGCAGGGGGGAATGAGCAGTTCTTC.

This clonotype occurred once. V is TRBV9 and J is TRBJ2-7, with TRBD1 matching over 11 bases. The V and J ends lost 3 bases and 5 bases, in that order; junction bases with no gene match: 4. The germline CDR1 and CDR2 sequences are SGDLS and YYNGEE. The CDR3 totals 14 residues. Written as DNA, the CDR3 is TGTGCCAGCAGCGAGGGACAGGGGGACCACGAGCAGTACTTC. Its translation is CASSEGQGDHEQYF.

The genes are TRBV6-5 and TRBJ2-2; TRBD2 agrees at 9 bases. The CDR3 loop spans 15 amino acids. V was clipped by 6 bases and J by 5 bases; unmatched bases: 7. The germline V gene encodes CDR1 MNHEY and CDR2 SVGAGI. This CDR3 reads CASRNLAGKTGELFF. CDR3 nucleotide sequence: TGTGCCAGCAGGAACCTAGCGGGAAAAACCGGGGAGCTGTTTTTT.

The rearrangement joins TRBV4-3 to TRBJ1-5, with D tentatively TRBD1 (5 bases). Germline V lookup: CDR1 LGHNA, CDR2 YSLEER. V was shortened by 5 bases and J by 0 bases, with 8 bases between the two germline ends. The CDR3 runs to 14 residues. CDR3 bases: TGCGCCAGCAGCGACAGTTATAGCAATCAGCCCCAGCATTTT. Protein sequence: CASSDSYSNQPQHF.

The chain couples TRBV28 to TRBJ2-2; the D gene is possibly TRBD2 (6 bases). Trimming removed 1 base from V and 2 bases from J, with 8 bases in between. CDR1 and CDR2 from the germline V gene are MDHEN and SYDVKM. This CDR3 contains 15 residues. CDR3 nucleotide sequence: TGTGCCAGCAGTTTATTGACTAGTAACACCGGGGAGCTGTTTTTT. It specifies CASSLLTSNTGELFF. The complete variable domain, with remaining parts taken from reference TRBV28 and TRBJ2-2, reads DVKVTQSSRYLVKRTGEKVFLECVQDMDHENMFWYRQDPGLGLRLIYFSYDVKMKEKGDIPEGYSVSREKKERFSLILESASTNQTSMYLCASSLLTSNTGELFFGEGSRLTVL.

The chain links TRBV20-1 to TRBJ2-2; D unclear. The germline V gene has CDR1 DFQATT and CDR2 SNEGSKA (reference sequence). This CDR3 is built from 12 residues. V was shortened by 4 bases and J by 1 base, with 4 bases between the two germline ends. CDR3 loop: CSAMKNTGELFF. The CDR3 DNA sequence: TGCAGTGCTATGAAGAACACCGGGGAGCTGTTTTTT.

The rearrangement links TRBV27 to TRBJ2-1; TRBD1 matches at 7 bases. The germline V gene encodes CDR1 MNHEY and CDR2 SMNVEV (reference sequence). The CDR3 is 13 amino acids. Unmatched junction bases numbered 13, after V lost 6 bases and J lost 14 bases. CDR3 protein: CASSYEEGGQEFF. The CDR3 coding sequence is TGTGCCAGCAGCTACGAGGAAGGGGGCCAGGAGTTCTTC.

This CDR3 is CAWRADTDTQYF. The CDR3 coding sequence is TGTGCCTGGAGGGCAGACACAGATACGCAGTATTTT. The rearrangement uses TRBV30 and TRBJ2-3; D uncertain. Germline V CDR1 and CDR2: GTSNPN, SVGIG (reference sequence). The CDR3 is made up of 12 amino acids. Trimming pared 3 bases from V and 2 bases from J, leaving 6 bases between. Together with reference TRBV30 and TRBJ2-3, the CDR3 gives the full variable domain: SQTIHQWPATLVQPVGSPLSLECTVEGTSNPNLYWYRQAAGRGLQLLFYSVGIGQISSEVPQNLSASRPQDRQFILSSKKLLLSDSGFYLCAWRADTDTQYFGPGTRLTVL.

The V gene is TRBV28, the J gene TRBJ2-1, with TRBD2 matching over 8 bases. The CDR3 is made up of 13 amino acids. V was pared by 5 bases and J by 7 bases, with 4 bases of the junction left unmatched. CDR1 is MDHEN and CDR2 is SYDVKM in the germline V gene. The CDR3 sequence is CASSQREWNEQFF. The DNA of the CDR3 is TGTGCCAGCAGTCAGCGGGAGTGGAATGAGCAGTTCTTC.

This sequence joins TRBV30 and TRBJ1-1, with D hard to call. CDR1 GTSNPN and CDR2 SVGIG come from the germline V gene (reference sequence). There are 13 residues in the CDR3. V gave up 0 bases and J gave up 8 bases, with 13 bases separating them. The CDR3 sequence: CAWSVELLTEAFF. The CDR3 nucleotides are TGTGCCTGGAGTGTAGAGCTGCTGACCGAAGCTTTCTTT.

CDR3 sequence: CSAPRSSYNEQFF. CDR3 nucleotide sequence: TGCAGTGCCCCACGTAGTTCCTACAATGAGCAGTTCTTC. This chain joins TRBV20-1 and TRBJ2-1; D is ambiguous. Between the trimmed V and J ends, which lost 6 bases and 1 base, there was a span of 10 bases. CDR3 length: 13 residues. Germline V gene data show CDR1 as DFQATT and CDR2 as SNEGSKA (reference sequence).

The V call is TRBV4-1, the J call TRBJ2-1, with TRBD2 matching 9 bases. This CDR3 spans 15 amino acids. V shed 4 bases, J shed 4 bases, and the junction held 5 bases outside the gene matches. Germline lookup yields CDR1 MGHRA and CDR2 YSYEKL. The DNA for the CDR3 is TGCGCCAGCAGCCCCGCTAGCGGGGATTACAATGAGCAGTTCTTC. It specifies CASSPASGDYNEQFF.